These T cell receptor beta chains were read from a single sample in a study of cytomegalovirus exposure and HLA in healthy donors. Clones were sequenced by immunoSEQ multiplex PCR, and TCRdb holds only the in-frame ones, with some missing. The profile shows 160,000 or so clones, about 75% of them singletons. Specimen: PBMCs. The receptors shown here come from a man aged 18 to 29 in good health and CMV-seropositive. Each CDR3 is given with its conserved first and last residue. A D gene is named only where the DNA matches it firmly. The size of a clone is reported for some rows only, either as once, few or many, or as a class for expanded clones.

TRBV5-1	NA	TRBJ2-1	TRBD2	TGCGCCAGCAGCCCGGGACTAGCAACCTACAATGAGCAGTTCTTC	CASSPGLATYNEQFF
TRBV7-9	NA	TRBJ1-5	NA	TGTGCCAGCAGCGAAACGCGGACTAATAGCAATCAGCCCCAGCATTTT	CASSETRTNSNQPQHF
TRBV29-1	NA	TRBJ2-7	TRBD2	TGCAGCGTTGAAAGAGCGGGAGGCCCCTCCTACGAGCAGTACTTC	CSVERAGGPSYEQYF
TRBV5-6	NA	TRBJ1-2	TRBD1	TGTGCCAGCAGCCCGACGCAGGGGGCTCGCTATGGCTACACCTTC	CASSPTQGARYGYTF
TRBV30	once	TRBJ1-1	NA	TGTGCCTGGGCGAAAGGGGGGAACACTGAAGCTTTCTTT	CAWAKGGNTEAFF
TRBV7-8	NA	TRBJ2-3	TRBD2	TGTGCCAGCAGCTACGGACTAGCGGGGGGACTACCGACTAGCACAGATACGCAGTATTTT	CASSYGLAGGLPTSTDTQYF
TRBV7-3	NA	TRBJ1-1	TRBD1	TGTGCCAGCAGCTTGACAGGGGGAAATACTGAAGCTTTCTTT	CASSLTGGNTEAFF
TRBV19	NA	TRBJ1-2	NA	TGTGCCAGTAAAGGCGCGGGGGGAGGCTACACCTTC	CASKGAGGGYTF
TRBV7-6	NA	TRBJ2-1	TRBD2	TGTGCCAGCAGCTTAGCCCCAGTGGCGGGGGGGTACAATGAGCAGTTCTTC	CASSLAPVAGGYNEQFF
TRBV6-1	NA	TRBJ1-1	NA	TGTGCCAGCAGTGAAAGGAGGTCGGCTGAAGCTTTCTTT	CASSERRSAEAFF
TRBV7-8	NA	TRBJ2-1	NA	TGTGCCAGCAGCTTAGCCAGGGGCCAGCGCAATGAGCAGTTCTTC	CASSLARGQRNEQFF
TRBV9	NA	TRBJ2-5	TRBD2	TGTGCCAGCAGCGTAACCGGGGGGGGAGAGACCCAGTACTTC	CASSVTGGGETQYF
TRBV11-2	NA	TRBJ1-1	NA	TGCTGGGGCAGGAACACTGAAGCTTTCTTT	CWGRNTEAFF
TRBV9	NA	TRBJ1-2	NA	TGTGCCAGCAGCGTAGCGGCCGGCGGAACTAACTATGGCTACACCTTC	CASSVAAGGTNYGYTF
TRBV6-6	NA	TRBJ1-1	NA	TGTGCCAGCAGTTCCGGGGAGGGGGGTGAAGCTTTCTTT	CASSSGEGGEAFF
TRBV28	NA	TRBJ2-5	TRBD1	TGTGCCAGCAGCCTTCGGACAGGGGGTGGGGAGACCCAGTACTTC	CASSLRTGGGETQYF
TRBV6-1	NA	TRBJ1-2	NA	TGTGCCAGCACGTGGGGTCGGGGGGCCTCCCGTGGCTACACCTTC	CASTWGRGASRGYTF
TRBV6-4	NA	TRBJ2-3	TRBD2	TGTGCCAGCAGTGAGCGGGAGGGCCCAGATACGCAGTATTTT	CASSEREGPDTQYF
TRBV7-9	NA	TRBJ1-1	TRBD1	TGTGCCAGCAGCTTGTCACAGGGGAAGACTGAAGCTTTCTTT	CASSLSQGKTEAFF
TRBV18	NA	TRBJ2-2	NA	TGTGCCAGCTCCCCCGGTTCGAACACCGGGGAGCTGTTTTTT	CASSPGSNTGELFF
TRBV19	NA	TRBJ2-5	NA	TGTGCCAGTAGTTCCCTTGGATTGGGGGGGCGTCAAGAGACCCAGTACTTC	CASSSLGLGGRQETQYF
TRBV20-1	NA	TRBJ2-1	NA	TGCAGCGATTATCGGAATGAGCAGTTCTTC	CSDYRNEQFF
TRBV19	NA	TRBJ1-1	TRBD1	TGTGCCAGTAGTCCAGACAGGGGATTGAACACTGAAGCTTTCTTT	CASSPDRGLNTEAFF
TRBV27	NA	TRBJ2-5	NA	TGTGCCAGCAGCCTCGGTGTTACGCGCCAAGAGACCCAGTACTTC	CASSLGVTRQETQYF
TRBV5-1	NA	TRBJ2-2	TRBD1	TGCGCCAGCAGCCCGGGACAGTTGAACACCGGGGAGCTGTTTTTT	CASSPGQLNTGELFF
TRBV11-3	NA	TRBJ2-1	TRBD2	TGTGCCAGCAGCTTAGGGGCGGGGGGCTATGTTGAGCAGTTCTTC	CASSLGAGGYVEQFF
TRBV28	NA	TRBJ1-5	TRBD1	TGTGCCAGCTTTAGATCCCGACAGGGGAGAAGCAATCAGCCCCAGCATTTT	CASFRSRQGRSNQPQHF
TRBV11-3	NA	TRBJ2-1	TRBD1	TGTGCCAGCAGTTCCGGGACAGTTTACAATGAGCAGTTCTTC	CASSSGTVYNEQFF
TRBV2	NA	TRBJ1-5	NA	TGTGCCAGCAGCGCAACCGGGACACGAAATCAGCCCCAGCATTTT	CASSATGTRNQPQHF
TRBV15	NA	TRBJ2-2	NA	TGTGCCACCAGCAGAATTGCTGGACTAACTTACACCGGGGAGCTGTTTTTT	CATSRIAGLTYTGELFF
TRBV6-6	NA	TRBJ2-1	NA	TGTGCCAGCAGTCGTCTGACGGGGGTTTACAATGAGCAGTTCTTC	CASSRLTGVYNEQFF
TRBV2	NA	TRBJ2-4	NA	TGTGCCAGCAGTGCAGAGGGGGTTGTGGCCAAAAACATTCAGTACTTC	CASSAEGVVAKNIQYF
TRBV5-4	few	TRBJ1-2	TRBD1	TGTGCCAGCAGCTTGATAGGGGGCGACTATGGCTACACCTTC	CASSLIGGDYGYTF
TRBV2	NA	TRBJ2-1	TRBD2	TGTGCCAGCAGGGAGCGGGGGGGGGAGTGGAATGAGCAGTTCTTC	CASRERGGEWNEQFF
TRBV4-1	NA	TRBJ2-1	TRBD2	TGCGCCAGCAGCCAAGAAACTAGCGGGCTACACAATGAGCAGTTCTTC	CASSQETSGLHNEQFF
TRBV5-5	few	TRBJ1-3	NA	TGTGCCAGCAGCCATACAGGAGACTTTGGAAACACCATATATTTT	CASSHTGDFGNTIYF
TRBV27	once	TRBJ2-5	NA	TGTGCCAGCAGTTCCCGACCTGACAGAAAAGAGACCCAGTACTTC	CASSSRPDRKETQYF
TRBV5-1	NA	TRBJ1-2	TRBD1	TGCGCCAGCGGCCGACAGGGGCCGGGCTATGGCTACACCTTC	CASGRQGPGYGYTF
TRBV5-1	NA	TRBJ1-5	TRBD1	TGCGCCAGCAGCCCCAGCTACGGACAGGGCTATCAGCCCCAGCATTTT	CASSPSYGQGYQPQHF
TRBV9	once	TRBJ1-2	NA	TGTGCCAGCAGCGGACAGAACTATGGCTACACCTTC	CASSGQNYGYTF
TRBV5-4	NA	TRBJ2-3	TRBD2	TGTGCCATTTCGGAAAGCGGGAGGGAAGATACGCAGTATTTT	CAISESGREDTQYF
TRBV6-5	NA	TRBJ2-6	NA	TGTGCCAGCGCTAACTCTGGGGCCAACGTCCTGACTTTC	CASANSGANVLTF
TRBV5-4	NA	TRBJ1-1	TRBD1	TGTGCCAGCAGCTTGGAGTCGGGACAGGGATTCGAAGCTTTCTTT	CASSLESGQGFEAFF
TRBV7-8	NA	TRBJ1-2	NA	TGTGCCAGCAGCCGCGGGGGGGAGAGGGCGGTAGGCTACACCTTC	CASSRGGERAVGYTF
TRBV5-4	once	TRBJ2-5	NA	TGTGCCAGCAGCCTGGGGGCTAGCCGACAATTAGAAGAGACCCAGTACTTC	CASSLGASRQLEETQYF
TRBV7-8	NA	TRBJ2-2	NA	TGTGCCAGCAAGGGGCTAGCGCGCACCGGGGAGCTGTTTTTT	CASKGLARTGELFF
TRBV5-1	NA	TRBJ2-5	NA	TGCGCCAGCAGCCCGGAGGCGGGGATACAAGAGACCCAGTACTTC	CASSPEAGIQETQYF
TRBV7-7	NA	TRBJ2-6	TRBD1	TGTGCTAGCAGCTTAGCTCCGGGACAGGACGAAGCCCTGACTTTC	CASSLAPGQDEALTF
TRBV11-2	few	TRBJ2-3	TRBD2	TGTGCCAGCAGAAGGTCGGTAGCGGGAGTGCCAGATACGCAGTATTTT	CASRRSVAGVPDTQYF
TRBV28	NA	TRBJ1-1	TRBD1	TGTGCCAGCAGCTTTGACAGGGCCTATGAAGCTTTCTTT	CASSFDRAYEAFF
TRBV7-9	few	TRBJ2-1	TRBD2	TGTGCCAGCAGCCCCCCAGGGCGGGAGGGCCGGAATGAGCAGTTCTTC	CASSPPGREGRNEQFF
TRBV4-2	once	TRBJ1-1	NA	TGTGCCAGCAGCCAAAATAAGGGAACAGGGACCGCTTTCTTT	CASSQNKGTGTAFF
TRBV30	NA	TRBJ1-1	NA	TGTGCCTGGGAGCCCAGGGAGAACACTGAAGCTTTCTTT	CAWEPRENTEAFF
TRBV28	NA	TRBJ1-3	TRBD1	TGTGCCAGCGGCCCGGGGGGACAGGGGACAAACACCATATATTTT	CASGPGGQGTNTIYF
TRBV10-2	NA	TRBJ1-2	TRBD1	TGCGCCAGCAGGGACAGGGGGGTCTATGGCTACACCTTC	CASRDRGVYGYTF
TRBV6-5	once	TRBJ1-1	NA	TGTGCCAGCAGTTGGCAAACGAACACTGAAGCTTTCTTT	CASSWQTNTEAFF